The present entry profiles one TCR beta chain with its context. Antigen specificity is unknown. Data came from immunoSEQ multiplex PCR; TCRdb stores just in-frame clones and leaves some out. The repertoire includes roughly 50,000 clones, approximately 91% of them detected once, and over 2% sits in the top ten. The CDR3 runs to 13 residues. Trimming cost V 2 bases and J 7 bases, with 9 bases left between them. Germline lookup yields CDR1 MNHNY and CDR2 SVGAGI (reference sequence). This record belongs to a study of graft-versus-host responses after intestinal transplantation. Study-level background: Every one of the recipients received anti-thymocyte globulin induction and afterwards took tacrolimus and steroids for about 3 years.

Study-level findings and limits: There were GvH clones found in recipient marrow, and some of them appeared first in ileum or blood.

The sequence was collected from a human donor who was the organ donor for an intestinal transplant. Sequencing used unstimulated CD4+ T cells sorted from spleen or lymph node cells, obtained before transplant. The chain joins TRBV6-6 to TRBJ2-1; D is perhaps TRBD1 or TRBD2 (5 bases each). The CDR3 DNA reads as TGTGCCAGCAGTTACGGCAGGGAGAATGAGCAGTTCTTC. Encoded protein: CASSYGRENEQFF.